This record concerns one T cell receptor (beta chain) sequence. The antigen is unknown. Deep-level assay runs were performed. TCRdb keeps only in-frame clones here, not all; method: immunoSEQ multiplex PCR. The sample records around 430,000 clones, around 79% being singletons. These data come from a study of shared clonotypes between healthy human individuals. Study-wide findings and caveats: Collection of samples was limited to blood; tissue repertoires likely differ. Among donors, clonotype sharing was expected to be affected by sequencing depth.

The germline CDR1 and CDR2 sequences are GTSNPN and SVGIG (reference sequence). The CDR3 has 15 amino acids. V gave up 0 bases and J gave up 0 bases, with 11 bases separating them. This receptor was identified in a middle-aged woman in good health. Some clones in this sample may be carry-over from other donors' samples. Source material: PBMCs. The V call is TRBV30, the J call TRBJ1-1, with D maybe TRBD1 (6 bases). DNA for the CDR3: TGTGCCTGGAGTGTACTTCAGGGGATGAACACTGAAGCTTTCTTT. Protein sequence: CAWSVLQGMNTEAFF.